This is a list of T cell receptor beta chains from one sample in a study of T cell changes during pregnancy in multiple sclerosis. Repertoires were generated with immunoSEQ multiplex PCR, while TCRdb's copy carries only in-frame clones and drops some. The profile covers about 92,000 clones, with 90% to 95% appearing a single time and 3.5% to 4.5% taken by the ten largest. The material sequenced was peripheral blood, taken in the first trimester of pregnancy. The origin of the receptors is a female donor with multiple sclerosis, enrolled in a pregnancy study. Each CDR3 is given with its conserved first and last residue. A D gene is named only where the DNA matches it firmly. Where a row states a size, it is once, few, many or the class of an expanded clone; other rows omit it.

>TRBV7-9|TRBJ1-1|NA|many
CASSAGSPQQAFF
TGTGCCAGCAGCGCCGGGTCCCCCCAGCAGGCTTTCTTT
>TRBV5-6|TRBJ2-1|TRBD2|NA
CASSLAGLAGGHEQFF
TGTGCCAGCAGCTTGGCCGGACTAGCGGGGGGCCATGAGCAGTTCTTC
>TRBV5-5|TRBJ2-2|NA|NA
CASSPTENTGELFF
TGTGCCAGCAGCCCAACAGAGAACACCGGGGAGCTGTTTTTT
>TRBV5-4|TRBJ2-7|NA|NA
CASSLVGMAYEQYF
TGTGCCAGCAGCTTGGTCGGTATGGCCTACGAGCAGTACTTC
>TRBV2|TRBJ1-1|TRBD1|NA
CASNPTGGPNTEAFF
TGTGCCAGCAATCCTACAGGGGGCCCGAACACTGAAGCTTTCTTT
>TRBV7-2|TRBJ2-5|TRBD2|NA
CASSLGVSGGARETQYF
TGTGCCAGCAGCTTAGGGGTTAGCGGGGGGGCCCGAGAGACCCAGTACTTC
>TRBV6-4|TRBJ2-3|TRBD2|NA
CASSVKRGGLDTQYF
TGTGCCAGCAGCGTCAAGCGGGGGGGCCTAGATACGCAGTATTTT
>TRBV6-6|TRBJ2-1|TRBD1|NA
CASGRDRGFYNEQFF
TGTGCCAGCGGCCGGGACAGGGGGTTCTACAATGAGCAGTTCTTC
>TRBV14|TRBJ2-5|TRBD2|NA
CASSLLAGGETQYF
TGTGCCAGCAGCCTACTAGCGGGGGGCGAGACCCAGTACTTC
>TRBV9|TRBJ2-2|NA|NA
CASSLQRKNTGELFF
TGTGCCAGCAGCCTCCAGCGGAAGAACACCGGGGAGCTGTTTTTT